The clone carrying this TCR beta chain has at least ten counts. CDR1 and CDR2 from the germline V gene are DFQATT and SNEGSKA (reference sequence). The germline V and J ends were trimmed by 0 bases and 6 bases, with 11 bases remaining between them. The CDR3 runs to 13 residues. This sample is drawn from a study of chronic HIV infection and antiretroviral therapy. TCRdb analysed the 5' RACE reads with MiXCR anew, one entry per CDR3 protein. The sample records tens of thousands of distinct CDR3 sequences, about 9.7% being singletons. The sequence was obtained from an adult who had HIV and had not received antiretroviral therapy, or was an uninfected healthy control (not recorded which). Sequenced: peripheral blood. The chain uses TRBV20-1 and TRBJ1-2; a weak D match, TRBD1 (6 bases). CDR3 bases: TGCAGTGCTAGAGACGGGGGCTTTGATGGCTACACCTTC. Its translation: CSARDGGFDGYTF.